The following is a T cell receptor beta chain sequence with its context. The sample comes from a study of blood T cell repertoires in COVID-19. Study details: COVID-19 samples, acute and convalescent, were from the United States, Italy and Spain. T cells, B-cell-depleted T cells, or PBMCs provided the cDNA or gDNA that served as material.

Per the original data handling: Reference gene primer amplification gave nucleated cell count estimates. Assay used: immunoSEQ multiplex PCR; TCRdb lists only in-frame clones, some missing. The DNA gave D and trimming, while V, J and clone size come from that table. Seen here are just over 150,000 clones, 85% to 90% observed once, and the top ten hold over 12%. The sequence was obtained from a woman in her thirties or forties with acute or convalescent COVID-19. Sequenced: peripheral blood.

This CDR3 is CASSRGGAVETQYF. CDR3 bases: TGTGCCAGCAGCCGCGGGGGCGCCGTAGAGACCCAGTACTTC. The rearrangement uses TRBV14 and TRBJ2-5, with D tentatively TRBD2 (7 bases). This CDR3 has 14 residues. The V gene's germline CDR1 is SGHDN and CDR2 FVKESK. V gave up 4 bases and J gave up 4 bases, with 13 bases separating them.